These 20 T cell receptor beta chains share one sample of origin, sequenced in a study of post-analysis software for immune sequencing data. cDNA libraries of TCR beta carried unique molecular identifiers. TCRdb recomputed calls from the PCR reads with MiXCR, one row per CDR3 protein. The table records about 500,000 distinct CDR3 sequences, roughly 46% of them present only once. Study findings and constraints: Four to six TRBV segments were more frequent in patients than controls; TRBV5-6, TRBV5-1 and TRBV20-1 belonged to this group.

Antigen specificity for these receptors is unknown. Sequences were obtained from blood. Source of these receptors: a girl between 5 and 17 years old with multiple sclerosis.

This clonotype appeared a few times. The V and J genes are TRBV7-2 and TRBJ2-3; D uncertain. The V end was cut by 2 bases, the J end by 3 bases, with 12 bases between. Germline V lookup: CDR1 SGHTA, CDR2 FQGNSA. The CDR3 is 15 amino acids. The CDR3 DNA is TGTGCCAGCAGCTTATTGTACAGTTTAACAGATACGCAGTATTTT. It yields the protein CASSLLYSLTDTQYF. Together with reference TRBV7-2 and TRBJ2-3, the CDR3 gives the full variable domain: GAGVSQSPSNKVTEKGKDVELRCDPISGHTALYWYRQSLGQGLEFLIYFQGNSAPDKSGLPSDRFSAERTGGSVSTLTIQRTQQEDSAVYLCASSLLYSLTDTQYFGPGTRLTVL.

Here the CDR3 reads CSARARAIKELNEQFF. The DNA of the CDR3 is TGCAGTGCTAGAGCCCGGGCTATCAAGGAGCTCAATGAGCAGTTCTTC. The chain links TRBV20-1 to TRBJ2-1; unclear D gene. The length of the CDR3 is 16 residues. Germline V gene data show CDR1 as DFQATT and CDR2 as SNEGSKA (reference sequence). V was clipped by 1 base and J by 6 bases, with 19 bases between them.

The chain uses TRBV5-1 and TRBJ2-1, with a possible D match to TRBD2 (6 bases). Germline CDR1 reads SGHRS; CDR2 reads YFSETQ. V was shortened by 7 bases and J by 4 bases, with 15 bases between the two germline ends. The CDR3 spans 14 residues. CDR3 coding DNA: TGCGCCAGCGGACCACCCGGGAGTTACAATGAGCAGTTCTTC. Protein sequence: CASGPPGSYNEQFF. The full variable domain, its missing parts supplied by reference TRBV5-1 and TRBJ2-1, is KAGVTQTPRYLIKTRGQQVTLSCSPISGHRSVSWYQQTPGQGLQFLFEYFSETQRNKGNFPGRFSGRQFSNSRSEMNVSTLELGDSALYLCASGPPGSYNEQFFGPGTRLTVL.

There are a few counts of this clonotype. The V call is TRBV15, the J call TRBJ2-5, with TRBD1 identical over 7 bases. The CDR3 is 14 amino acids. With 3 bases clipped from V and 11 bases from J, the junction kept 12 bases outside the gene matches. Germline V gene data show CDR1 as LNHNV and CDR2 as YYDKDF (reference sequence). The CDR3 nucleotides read TGTGCCACCAGCAGCCCCCGGGACAGTCACAAGCAGTACTTC. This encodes CATSSPRDSHKQYF.

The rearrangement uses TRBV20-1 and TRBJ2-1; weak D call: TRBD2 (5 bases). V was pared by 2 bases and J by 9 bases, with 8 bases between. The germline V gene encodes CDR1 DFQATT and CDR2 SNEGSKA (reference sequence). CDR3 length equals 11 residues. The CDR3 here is CSARTGSEQFF. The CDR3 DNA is TGCAGTGCTAGAACGGGATCTGAGCAGTTCTTC.

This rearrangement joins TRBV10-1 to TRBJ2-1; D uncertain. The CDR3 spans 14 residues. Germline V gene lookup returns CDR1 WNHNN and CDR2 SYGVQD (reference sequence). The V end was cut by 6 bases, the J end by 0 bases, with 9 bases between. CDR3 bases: TGCGCCAGCAGCTCGGTAAGCTCCTACAATGAGCAGTTCTTC. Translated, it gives CASSSVSSYNEQFF.

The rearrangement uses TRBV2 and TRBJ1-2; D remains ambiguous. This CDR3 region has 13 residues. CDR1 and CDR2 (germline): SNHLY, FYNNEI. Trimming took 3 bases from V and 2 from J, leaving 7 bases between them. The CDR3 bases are TGTGCCAGCAGTGATGGGCAGAACTATGGCTACACCTTC. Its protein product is CASSDGQNYGYTF. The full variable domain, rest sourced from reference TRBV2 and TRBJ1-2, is EPEVTQTPSHQVTQMGQEVILRCVPISNHLYFYWYRQILGQKVEFLVSFYNNEISEKSEIFDDQFSVERPDGSNFTLKIRSTKLEDSAMYFCASSDGQNYGYTFGSGTRLTVV.

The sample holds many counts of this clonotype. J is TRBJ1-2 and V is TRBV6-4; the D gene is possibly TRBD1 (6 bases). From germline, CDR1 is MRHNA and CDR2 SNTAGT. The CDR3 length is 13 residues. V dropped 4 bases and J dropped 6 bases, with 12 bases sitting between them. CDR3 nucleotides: TGTGCCAGCAGTGCTTGGGGGGCTCATGGCTACACCTTC. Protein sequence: CASSAWGAHGYTF.

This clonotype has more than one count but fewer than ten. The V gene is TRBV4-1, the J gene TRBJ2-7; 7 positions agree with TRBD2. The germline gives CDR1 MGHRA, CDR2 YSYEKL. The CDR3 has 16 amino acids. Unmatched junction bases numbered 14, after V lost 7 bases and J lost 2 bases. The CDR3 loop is CASNHLPGLQAYEQYF. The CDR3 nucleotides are TGCGCCAGCAACCATCTACCGGGACTACAAGCCTACGAGCAGTACTTC.

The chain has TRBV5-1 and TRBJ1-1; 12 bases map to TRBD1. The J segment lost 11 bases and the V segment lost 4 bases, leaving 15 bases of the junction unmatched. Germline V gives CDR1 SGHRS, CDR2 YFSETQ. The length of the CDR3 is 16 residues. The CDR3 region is CASSVGTGGAGDSAFF. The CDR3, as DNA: TGCGCCAGCAGCGTCGGGACAGGGGGCGCGGGAGACTCGGCTTTCTTT.

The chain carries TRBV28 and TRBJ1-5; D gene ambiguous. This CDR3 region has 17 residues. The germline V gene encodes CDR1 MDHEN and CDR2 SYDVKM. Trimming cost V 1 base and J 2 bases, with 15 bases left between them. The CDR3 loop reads CASSLSVLRFGNQPQHF. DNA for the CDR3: TGTGCCAGCAGTTTATCGGTCCTCCGGTTCGGCAATCAGCCCCAGCATTTT.

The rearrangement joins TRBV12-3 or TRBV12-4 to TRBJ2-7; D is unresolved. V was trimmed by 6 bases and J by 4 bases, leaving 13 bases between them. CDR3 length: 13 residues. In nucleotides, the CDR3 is TGTGCCAGCAGCTCTCCCCGGTCATACGAGCAGTACTTC. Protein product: CASSSPRSYEQYF.

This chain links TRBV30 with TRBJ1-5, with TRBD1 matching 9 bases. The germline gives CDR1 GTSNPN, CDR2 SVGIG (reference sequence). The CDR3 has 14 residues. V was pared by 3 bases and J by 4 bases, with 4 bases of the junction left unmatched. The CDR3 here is CAWSADRGNQPQHF. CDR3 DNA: TGTGCCTGGAGCGCGGACAGGGGAAATCAGCCCCAGCATTTT. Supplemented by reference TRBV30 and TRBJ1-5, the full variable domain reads SQTIHQWPATLVQPVGSPLSLECTVEGTSNPNLYWYRQAAGRGLQLLFYSVGIGQISSEVPQNLSASRPQDRQFILSSKKLLLSDSGFYLCAWSADRGNQPQHFGDGTRLSIL.

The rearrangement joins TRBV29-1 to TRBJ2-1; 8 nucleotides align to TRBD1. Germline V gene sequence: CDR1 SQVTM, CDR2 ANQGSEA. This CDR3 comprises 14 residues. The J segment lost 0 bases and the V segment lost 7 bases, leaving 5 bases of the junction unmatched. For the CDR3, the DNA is TGCAGCGGTACAGGGGGGAGCTCCTACAATGAGCAGTTCTTC. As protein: CSGTGGSSYNEQFF.

For the CDR3, the DNA is TGTGCCAGCAGCCCCCGGGGGGGCACTGAAGCTTTCTTT. This encodes CASSPRGGTEAFF. The J gene is TRBJ1-1, the V gene TRBV7-3; D might be TRBD1 (5 bases). The V end lost 5 bases, the J end lost 4 bases, and 11 bases lay between the germline ends. The germline V gene has CDR1 SGHTA and CDR2 FQGTGA. There are 13 residues in the CDR3.

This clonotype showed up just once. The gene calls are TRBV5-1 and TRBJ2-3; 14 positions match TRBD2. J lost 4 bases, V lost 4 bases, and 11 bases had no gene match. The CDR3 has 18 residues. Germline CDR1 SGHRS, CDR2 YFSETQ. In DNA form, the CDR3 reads TGCGCCAGCAGCCGTGGGACTAGCGGGAGCCACGGGGCAGATACGCAGTATTTT. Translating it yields CASSRGTSGSHGADTQYF.

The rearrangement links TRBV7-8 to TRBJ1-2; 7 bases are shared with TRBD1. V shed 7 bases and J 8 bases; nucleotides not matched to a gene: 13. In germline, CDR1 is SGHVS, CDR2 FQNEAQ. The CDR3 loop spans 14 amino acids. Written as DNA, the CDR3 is TGTGCCAGCAAGCGCCGGGACAGCGTCCAGGGCTACACCTTC. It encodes CASKRRDSVQGYTF.

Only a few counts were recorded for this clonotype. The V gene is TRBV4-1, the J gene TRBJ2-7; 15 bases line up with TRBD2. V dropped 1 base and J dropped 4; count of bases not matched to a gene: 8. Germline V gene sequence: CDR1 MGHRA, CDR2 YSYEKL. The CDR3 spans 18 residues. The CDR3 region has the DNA TGCGCCAGCAGCCAAGGTCCCGGGACTAGCGGGGGGACATACGAGCAGTACTTC. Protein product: CASSQGPGTSGGTYEQYF.

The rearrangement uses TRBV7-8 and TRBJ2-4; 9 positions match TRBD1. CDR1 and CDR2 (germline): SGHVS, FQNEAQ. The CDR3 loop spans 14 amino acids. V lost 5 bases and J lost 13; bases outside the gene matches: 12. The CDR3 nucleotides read TGTGCCAGCAGCCCCCTCGGGACAGGGAGAGAGCAGTACTTC. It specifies CASSPLGTGREQYF.

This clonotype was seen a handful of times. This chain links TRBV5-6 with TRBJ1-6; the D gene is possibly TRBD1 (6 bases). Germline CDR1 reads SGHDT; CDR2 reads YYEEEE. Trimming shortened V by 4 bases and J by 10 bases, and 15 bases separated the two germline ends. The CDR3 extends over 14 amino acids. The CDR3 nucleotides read TGTGCCAGCAGCGTCGGACAGTTCGACTCACCCCTCCACTTT. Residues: CASSVGQFDSPLHF.